This is a list of T cell receptor beta chains from one sample in a study of blood T cell repertoires in COVID-19. Repertoires were generated with immunoSEQ multiplex PCR, while TCRdb's copy carries only in-frame clones and drops some. The sample records about 70,000 clones, around nine tenths being singletons. The sample consisted of peripheral blood. All receptors come from a woman aged 55-69 years with acute or convalescent COVID-19. Both conserved end residues are part of each CDR3. D genes are given only for firm matches. Expanded clones are given a class, and other clones once, few, many or no size at all.

>-|TRBV5-6|TRBJ1-1|-
TGTGCCAGCAGCTTTGCGGGCAACACTGAAGCTTTCTTT
CASSFAGNTEAFF
>-|TRBV7-2|TRBJ1-1|once
TGTGCCAGCAGCGGAGAGGGTGTGATGAACACTGAAGCTTTCTTT
CASSGEGVMNTEAFF
>TRBD2|TRBV18|TRBJ2-1|once
TGTGCCAGCTCACCCCAGAGGACTAGCGGGGGGGCAAGTGAGCAGTTCTTC
CASSPQRTSGGASEQFF
>TRBD1|TRBV19|TRBJ1-5|-
TGTACCTTGACAGGGCGGGGTTATCAGCCCCAGCATTTT
CTLTGRGYQPQHF
>TRBD1|TRBV7-8|TRBJ2-7|-
TGTGCCAGCAGCTTAGGGACAGGATCATACGAGCAGTACTTC
CASSLGTGSYEQYF
>TRBD1|TRBV19|TRBJ2-5|once
TGTGCCAGTAGTATCGGGACAGGAGGAGAGACCCAGTACTTC
CASSIGTGGETQYF
>-|TRBV27|TRBJ2-2|once
TGTGCCAGCAGTTGGTGGGGCCGTGGCGGGGAGCTGTTTTTT
CASSWWGRGGELFF
>TRBD1|TRBV5-1|TRBJ2-2|-
TGCGCCAGCAGCTTGGACGACTGGACAGGGAACACCGGGGAGCTGTTTTTT
CASSLDDWTGNTGELFF
>TRBD1|TRBV6-5|TRBJ1-5|-
TGTGCCAGCAGTCCGGACAGGGACAATCAGCCCCAGCATTTT
CASSPDRDNQPQHF
>TRBD1|TRBV27|TRBJ2-2|-
TGTGCCAGCAGTTCGGGACAGGTCAGCACCGGGGAGCTGTTTTTT
CASSSGQVSTGELFF
>-|TRBV12-3/TRBV12-4|TRBJ1-1|few
TGTGCCAGCAGGTCGGACAGGAACACTGAAGCTTTCTTT
CASRSDRNTEAFF
>TRBD1|TRBV6-5|TRBJ1-1|-
TGTGCCGGTAGAGTCCCAGGGGGCACTGAAGCTTTCTTT
CAGRVPGGTEAFF
>TRBD1|TRBV5-6|TRBJ1-6|-
TGTGCCAGCAGCTCGACAGGGGGCATAAAGTATTCACCCCTCCACTTT
CASSSTGGIKYSPLHF
>-|TRBV2|TRBJ2-7|once
TGTGCCAGCCTTCCAAGGGGCAGGGACGAGCAGTACTTC
CASLPRGRDEQYF
>TRBD1|TRBV9|TRBJ1-6|once
TGTGCCAGCAGCGTCGACAGGGCTTCACCCCTCCACTTT
CASSVDRASPLHF
>-|TRBV15|TRBJ1-2|-
TGTGCCACCAGCAGAGATCCCGGGTCTTCCCATGGCTACACCTTC
CATSRDPGSSHGYTF
>TRBD1|TRBV24-1|TRBJ2-5|-
TGTGCCACCAGTGATACAGGGGTTGAAAAGACCCAGTACTTC
CATSDTGVEKTQYF
>-|TRBV9|TRBJ1-2|-
TGTGCCAGCAGCGTAGGGGGGGATGGCTACACCTTC
CASSVGGDGYTF
>-|TRBV5-8|TRBJ2-1|-
TGTGCCAGCACCCTAGGATTGGGGGGGGCGCCCCGAGGTGAGCAGTTCTTC
CASTLGLGGAPRGEQFF
>-|TRBV7-9|TRBJ2-3|-
TGTGCCAGCAGCGCCGAGGGCTCCACAGATACGCAGTATTTT
CASSAEGSTDTQYF
>TRBD1|TRBV29-1|TRBJ2-2|once
TGCAGCGTGCCGGGACAGGGGTTCGGCGGGGAGCTGTTTTTT
CSVPGQGFGGELFF
>-|TRBV19|TRBJ2-3|-
TGTGCCAGTCGACTTACACCTCGCACAGATACGCAGTATTTT
CASRLTPRTDTQYF
>-|TRBV27|TRBJ2-7|-
TGTGCCAGCAGTTTAAAACAGGGCTACGAGCAGTACTTC
CASSLKQGYEQYF
>TRBD1|TRBV3-1/TRBV3-2|TRBJ1-5|-
TGTGCCAGCAGCCGAGGACAGGGGAATCAGCCCCAGCATTTT
CASSRGQGNQPQHF
>TRBD1|TRBV19|TRBJ2-5|-
TGTGCCAGTGGGGGGACAGGGGGCGAGACCCAGTACTTC
CASGGTGGETQYF
>TRBD2|TRBV28|TRBJ2-7|few
TGTGCCAGCACCGCGCTAGCGGGGGCCGGGGAGCAGTACTTC
CASTALAGAGEQYF
>TRBD1|TRBV4-1|TRBJ1-3|few
TGCGCCAGCAGCCAAATAGGCTTGACAGGGAGCTCTGGAAACACCATATATTTT
CASSQIGLTGSSGNTIYF
>TRBD2|TRBV7-8|TRBJ2-5|-
TGTGCCAGCAGCCCTCGGCGGGGGAGCCAAGAGACCCAGTACTTC
CASSPRRGSQETQYF
>TRBD2|TRBV19|TRBJ2-1|-
TGTGCCAGTAGTCAAACGGGGGGAGTGAATGAGCAGTTCTTC
CASSQTGGVNEQFF
>-|TRBV5-5|TRBJ2-7|-
TGTGCCAGCAGCCAGCACAGGGTCGAGGAGCAGTACTTC
CASSQHRVEEQYF
>TRBD1|TRBV28|TRBJ1-4|-
TGTGCCAGCAGTTTGACAGGGGGTGAAAAACTGTTTTTT
CASSLTGGEKLFF
>TRBD1|TRBV5-1|TRBJ1-4|-
TGCGCCAGCAGCTTACAGGGGGCAGTTTCTAATGAAAAACTGTTTTTT
CASSLQGAVSNEKLFF
>TRBD2|TRBV4-2|TRBJ2-2|-
TGTGCCAGCAGCCAAGATACGGGGGGGGGCAGGAACACCGGGGAGCTGTTTTTT
CASSQDTGGGRNTGELFF
>-|TRBV7-8|TRBJ2-7|-
TGTGCCAGCTCCTATTCGACTTTATACGAGCAGTACTTC
CASSYSTLYEQYF
>TRBD2|TRBV27|TRBJ2-1|-
TGTGCCAGCAGTCGCTCAGGACTAGCGGGATACTATGAGCAGTTCTTC
CASSRSGLAGYYEQFF
>TRBD2|TRBV19|TRBJ2-1|-
TGTGCCAGTAGTCCACCTCAAGCGGGGGGGTCCTACAATGAGCAGTTCTTC
CASSPPQAGGSYNEQFF
>TRBD1|TRBV24-1|TRBJ1-2|-
TGTGCCACCAGTGATCGGACAGGAAGGGGCTACACCTTC
CATSDRTGRGYTF
>TRBD1|TRBV7-8|TRBJ1-6|-
TGTGCCAGCAGCCAAGGCCAGGGGGCCGGTAATTCACCCCTCCACTTT
CASSQGQGAGNSPLHF
>TRBD1|TRBV4-1|TRBJ2-5|-
TGCGCCAGCAGCCAGGACAGGGGGCTTGAGACCCAGTACTTC
CASSQDRGLETQYF
>TRBD2|TRBV10-2|TRBJ2-3|-
TGCGCCAGCAACCCAAGCGGGGGGGGCACAGATACGCAGTATTTT
CASNPSGGGTDTQYF
>TRBD1|TRBV18|TRBJ1-1|-
TGTGCCAGCTCACTGGACAGGGTGAACACTGAAGCTTTCTTT
CASSLDRVNTEAFF
>TRBD2|TRBV27|TRBJ2-1|-
TGTGCCAGCAGTTTAAACGGGGGGGCCGGATTAAATGAGCAGTTCTTC
CASSLNGGAGLNEQFF
>-|TRBV5-1|TRBJ2-2|-
TGCGCCAGCAGCTTGGACAGGGCGGGCACCGGGGAGCTGTTTTTT
CASSLDRAGTGELFF